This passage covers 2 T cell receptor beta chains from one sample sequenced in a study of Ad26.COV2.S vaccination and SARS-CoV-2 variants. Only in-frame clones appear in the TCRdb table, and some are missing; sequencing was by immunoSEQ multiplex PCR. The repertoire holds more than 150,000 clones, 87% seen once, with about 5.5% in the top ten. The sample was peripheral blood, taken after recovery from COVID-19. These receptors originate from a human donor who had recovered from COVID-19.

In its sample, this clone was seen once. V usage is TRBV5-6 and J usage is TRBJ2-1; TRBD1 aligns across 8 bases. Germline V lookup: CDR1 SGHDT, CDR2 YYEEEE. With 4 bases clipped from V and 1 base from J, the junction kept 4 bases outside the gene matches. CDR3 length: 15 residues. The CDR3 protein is CASSPGTGSYNEQFF. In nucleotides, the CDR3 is TGTGCCAGCAGCCCCGGGACAGGATCCTACAATGAGCAGTTCTTC.

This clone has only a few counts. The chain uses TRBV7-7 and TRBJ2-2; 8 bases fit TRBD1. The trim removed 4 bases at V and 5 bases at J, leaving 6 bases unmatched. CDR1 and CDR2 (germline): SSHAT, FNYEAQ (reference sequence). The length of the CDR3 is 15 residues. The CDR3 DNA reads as TGTGCCAGCAGCTCAGGACAGGGACGGACCGGGGAGCTGTTTTTT. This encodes CASSSGQGRTGELFF.